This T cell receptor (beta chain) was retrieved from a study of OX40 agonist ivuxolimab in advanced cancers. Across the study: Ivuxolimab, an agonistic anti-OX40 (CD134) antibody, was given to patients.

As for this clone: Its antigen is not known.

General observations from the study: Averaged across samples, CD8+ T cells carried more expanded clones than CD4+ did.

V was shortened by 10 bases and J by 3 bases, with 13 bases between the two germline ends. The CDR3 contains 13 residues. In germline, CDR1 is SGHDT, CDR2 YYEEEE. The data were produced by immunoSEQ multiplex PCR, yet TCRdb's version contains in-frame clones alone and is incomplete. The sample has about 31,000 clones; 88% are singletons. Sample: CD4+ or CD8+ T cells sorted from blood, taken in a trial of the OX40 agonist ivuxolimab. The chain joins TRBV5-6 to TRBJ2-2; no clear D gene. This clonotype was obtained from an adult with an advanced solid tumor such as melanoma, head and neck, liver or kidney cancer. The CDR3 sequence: CASREAYTGELFF. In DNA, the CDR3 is TGTGCCTCCCGTGAGGCTTACACCGGGGAGCTGTTTTTT.